This T cell receptor beta chain was found in a study of blood T cells in healthy people across ages. Turning to this clonotype: An end of the junction differs from the germline gene, which may be a read error.

Germline CDR1 is SGHDN and CDR2 is FVKESK. The CDR3 spans 17 residues. A sample-barcoded 5' primer and a J-beta primer mix were used in a second PCR of roughly 7 to 11 cycles. TCRdb re-analysed the 5' RACE reads in MiXCR, keeping a single row per CDR3 protein. The sample carries some 1,500,000 distinct CDR3 sequences, about 42% recorded once. This TCR came from a woman between 18 and 29 years old in good health. The V gene is TRBV14, the J gene TRBJ1-1; 8 bases line up with TRBD1. Input material: blood. CDR3 in amino acids: CAGSRTGNALGNTEAFF. CDR3 sequence (DNA): TGTGCCGGCAGCCGGACAGGGAATGCCTTGGGGAACACTGAAGCTTTCTTT.